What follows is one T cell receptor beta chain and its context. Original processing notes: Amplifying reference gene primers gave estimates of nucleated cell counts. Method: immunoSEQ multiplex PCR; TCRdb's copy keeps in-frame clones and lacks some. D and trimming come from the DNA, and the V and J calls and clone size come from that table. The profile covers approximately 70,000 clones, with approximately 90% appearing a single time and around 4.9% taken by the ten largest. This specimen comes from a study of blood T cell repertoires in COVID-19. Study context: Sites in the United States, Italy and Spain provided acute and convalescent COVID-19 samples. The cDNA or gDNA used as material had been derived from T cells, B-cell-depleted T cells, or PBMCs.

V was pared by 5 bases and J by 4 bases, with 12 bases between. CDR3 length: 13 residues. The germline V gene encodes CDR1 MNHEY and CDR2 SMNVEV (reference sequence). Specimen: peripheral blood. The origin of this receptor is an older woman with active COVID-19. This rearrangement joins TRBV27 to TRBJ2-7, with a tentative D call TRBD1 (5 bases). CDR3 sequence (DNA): TGTGCCAGCAGTACCCCTAAGGGGTACGAGCAGTACTTC. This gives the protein CASSTPKGYEQYF.